These 13 T cell receptor beta chains came from one sample sequenced in a study of blood T cell repertoires in COVID-19. Clones were read by immunoSEQ multiplex PCR, and TCRdb kept only the in-frame ones, dropping some. Counted here are 260,000 or so clones, 88% occurring once; the ten biggest clones make up 0.7%. The sample consisted of peripheral blood. The origin of the receptors is a human donor in a cohort sampled during active COVID-19.

The rearrangement links TRBV28 to TRBJ1-2, with D perhaps matching TRBD1 (6 bases). Germline loops: CDR1 MDHEN, CDR2 SYDVKM. The CDR3 is made up of 15 amino acids. Trimming removed 4 bases from V and 2 bases from J, with 14 bases in between. The CDR3 nucleotides read TGTGCCAGCAGTTCCCTGGCCGGACAGAACTATGGCTACACCTTC. It translates to CASSSLAGQNYGYTF.

The rearrangement links TRBV19 to TRBJ1-2; 7 positions agree with TRBD1. CDR1 and CDR2 from the germline V gene are LNHDA and SQIVND (reference sequence). Losses at the gene ends were 5 bases for V and 0 bases for J; bases not matched to a gene: 6. CDR3 length: 15 residues. The CDR3 spells CASSFPGGSNYGYTF. CDR3 nucleotides: TGTGCCAGTAGTTTTCCAGGGGGTTCTAACTATGGCTACACCTTC.

The gene calls are TRBV5-1 and TRBJ1-5, with D possibly TRBD1 on 6 matching bases. This CDR3 has 15 residues. The V end lost 1 base, the J end lost 4 bases, and 12 bases lay between the germline ends. Germline CDR1 reads SGHRS; CDR2 reads YFSETQ. The CDR3 loop reads CASSLMSGENQPQHF. CDR3 nucleotides: TGCGCCAGCAGCTTGATGTCAGGGGAGAATCAGCCCCAGCATTTT.

In this sample, this clone turned up a few times. The rearrangement joins TRBV19 to TRBJ1-5; the match to TRBD1 covers 10 bases. Trimming at V came to 2 bases and at J to 5 bases, leaving 6 bases not matched to a gene. This CDR3 has 16 amino acids. The V gene's germline CDR1 is LNHDA and CDR2 SQIVND (reference sequence). CDR3 coding DNA: TGTGCCAGTAGTATAATCCCGGGACAGGGGTATCAGCCCCAGCATTTT. Translating it yields CASSIIPGQGYQPQHF.

The chain recombines TRBV4-2 with TRBJ1-4; weak D call: TRBD1 (5 bases). The germline V gene encodes CDR1 LGHNA and CDR2 YNFKEQ. The V gene lost 0 bases and the J gene lost 1 base, with 9 bases spanning the gap. The CDR3 runs to 16 residues. CDR3 protein: CASSQDTGGTNEKLFF. The CDR3 nucleotides are TGTGCCAGCAGCCAAGATACGGGGGGAACTAATGAAAAACTGTTTTTT.

The chain carries TRBV4-1 and TRBJ2-7, with a possible D match to TRBD2 (5 bases). Trimming removed 0 bases at V and 1 base at J, with 10 bases between. Germline assignment: CDR1 MGHRA and CDR2 YSYEKL. This CDR3 is built from 15 residues. CDR3 protein: CASSQEITRSYEQYF. CDR3 bases: TGCGCCAGCAGCCAAGAGATTACTAGATCCTACGAGCAGTACTTC.

Only one count was recorded for this clone. The chain recombines TRBV19 with TRBJ1-1; D may be TRBD1 (6 bases). V was shortened by 2 bases and J by 4 bases, with 17 bases between the two germline ends. This CDR3 has 16 residues. CDR1 is LNHDA and CDR2 is SQIVND in the germline V gene (reference sequence). CDR3 nucleotide sequence: TGTGCCAGTAGTATACGGGGGGGGCAGGCTATCACTGAAGCTTTCTTT. Protein: CASSIRGGQAITEAFF.

V gene TRBV24-1 combines with J gene TRBJ2-2; no definite D call. Trimming took off 0 bases at V and 2 bases at J, with 18 bases between the two ends. Germline-derived CDR1 and CDR2 are KGHDR and SFDVKD. The CDR3 runs 19 residues. The CDR3 nucleotides are TGTGCCACCAGTGATTTGCAGGAACACAAACCCCCAAACACCGGGGAGCTGTTTTTT. Its protein product is CATSDLQEHKPPNTGELFF.

The chain links TRBV10-1 to TRBJ2-7; D may be TRBD1 (5 bases). V was pared by 2 bases and J by 2 bases, with 13 bases between. This CDR3 is 15 amino acids long. From germline, CDR1 is WNHNN and CDR2 SYGVQD (reference sequence). The CDR3 coding sequence is TGCGCCAGCAGTGAGCCAAGACAGACCACCTACGAGCAGTACTTC. Translated: CASSEPRQTTYEQYF.

The V call is TRBV11-2, the J call TRBJ1-5, with D unresolved. Germline lookup yields CDR1 SGHAT and CDR2 FQNNGV. The CDR3 runs to 13 residues. Trimming stripped 3 bases from V and 2 bases from J, with 5 bases between. CDR3 coding DNA: TGTGCCAGCAGCTTGGCGGGCAATCAGCCCCAGCATTTT. Its protein product is CASSLAGNQPQHF.

The chain is built from TRBV5-6 and TRBJ1-2, with unresolved D. V was clipped by 1 base and J by 0 bases, with 4 bases between them. There are 13 residues in the CDR3. Germline V gives CDR1 SGHDT, CDR2 YYEEEE. The DNA for the CDR3 is TGTGCCAGCAGCTTGAGCTCTAACTATGGCTACACCTTC. Its translation: CASSLSSNYGYTF.

The rearrangement joins TRBV12-5 to TRBJ1-1, with unresolved D. CDR3 size: 11 residues. Germline V gene sequence: CDR1 LGHNT, CDR2 FRNRAP. V lost 5 bases to trimming and J lost 4 bases, with 5 bases between them. The CDR3 sequence is CASGLGTEAFF. CDR3 in DNA: TGTGCTAGTGGTCTAGGCACTGAAGCTTTCTTT.

The table lists this clone with a count of one. The chain is built from TRBV18 and TRBJ2-1, with 12 bases aligning to TRBD2. V was pared by 3 bases and J by 4 bases, with 4 bases of the junction left unmatched. Germline CDR1 reads KGHSH; CDR2 reads LQKENI. CDR3 size: 16 residues. As DNA, the CDR3 is TGTGCCAGCTCACCGGGACTAGCGGGCCTATACAATGAGCAGTTCTTC. Translated: CASSPGLAGLYNEQFF.